This T cell receptor beta chain was captured by sequencing in a study of T-cell memory formation after mild COVID-19 (dated by TCRdb to the early 2020s). Describing the broader study: TCR sequence clusters from the two donors were found to be largely donor specific. In a couple of donors, T-cell clones that expanded and contracted after mild COVID-19 were followed by sequencing TCRalpha and TCRbeta repertoires longitudinally. Two young, previously healthy adult volunteers made up the cohort, one male and one female.

This clonotype turned up a few times. The antigen this receptor binds is unknown. No base quality values were provided; no much bigger clone lies one nucleotide off. General study outcomes and caveats: Some responding clones were found in pre-infection memory, which suggests that pre-existing cross-reactive memory T cells took part in the SARS-CoV-2 response. SARS-CoV-2 specificity was not confirmed for the second-wave clones peaking on day 37. Only a couple of mild cases were covered in the study, and larger cohorts including severe cases with pre-infection samples were considered necessary. Contracting CD4+ clones appeared mostly in the CM and EM memory subsets, whereas CD8+ clones were enriched in EMRA. From day 15 to 85, contracting clones showed balanced CD4/CD8 phenotypes, whereas a second wave of clones that expanded from day 15 to 37 leaned towards CD4+.

The sequencer listed for this sample is Illumina NovaSeq 6000. TCRalpha and TCRbeta cDNA libraries were built by 5'RACE with constant-segment primers, adding sample barcodes and unique molecular identifiers. RNA was extracted from every sample with Trizol reagent. Amplification of the libraries took two PCR steps, and the second step added a second sample barcode plus Illumina TruSeq adapters. Libraries were sequenced on an Illumina NovaSeq with 2 x 150 bp paired-end reads. Under the source paper's analysis protocol: The reads were demultiplexed and collapsed into UMI-guided consensus sequences using migec v1.2.7. With mixcr v2.1.11, UMI consensuses were aligned to TRA and TRB V and J templates and assembled into clonotypes. Expanded or contracted clonotypes were those called significant by both edgeR and NoisET, with noise models trained on biological replicates. For edgeR calls, the thresholds were a false discovery rate-adjusted p below 0.01 and a log2 fold-change of 1. As an exploratory analysis of dynamics, max-normalized trajectories of the 1000 most abundant clonotypes were examined with PCA combined with hierarchical clustering. The CD4 or CD8 phenotype of responding clones was assigned using the separately sequenced CD4+ and CD8+ repertoires. TCRdb reprocessing: public reads trimmed at Q25 with fastp, clones called with MiXCR, in-frame beta chains kept. When rows share a CDR3 protein, they turn into one entry using the most common DNA and genes. Here the V and J calls rest on TCRdb's processing, not on the authors' analysis. The sample table shows tens of thousands of distinct CDR3 sequences, and approximately 9% are seen once. Jointly, the top ten make up about 12% of the sample.

Ficoll-Paque density gradient centrifugation was the method used to isolate PBMCs. V and J are trimmed by 1 base and 0 bases, and the gene matches miss 8 bases of the junction. The CDR1 and CDR2 encoded by the germline V gene (reference sequence) are DFQATT and SNEGSKA. The CDR3 numbers 18 residues from cysteine through phenylalanine. Only the CDR3 region is kept as DNA, spanning 54 bases read in frame from base 1. The V gene is TRBV20-1 and the J gene is TRBJ2-1, with TRBD2 matching 11 junction bases. Sequencing input: PBMCs or a T cell subset sorted from them (not recorded which). This receptor was obtained from an adult woman who had mild COVID-19 (a few samples of this study predate the infection). The sample titles of this study are shuffled in the database, so cell type and time point are left out; the donor was told from shared clones. The nucleotide sequence reads as follows: TGCAGTGCTAGAGGTTTAGGACTAGCGGGCCGCTCCTACAATGAGCAGTTCTTC. This codes for CSARGLGLAGRSYNEQFF.